This record covers a single T cell receptor beta chain. Its cognate antigen is unknown. The entry originates in a study of regulatory and conventional T cells in RAG deficiency. Genomic DNA came from blood conventional CD4+ T cells gated CD25-low CD127-high. This table comes from immunoSEQ multiplex PCR, and its TCRdb copy is limited to in-frame clones, with some not included. The sample records fewer than 40,000 clones, approximately 96% being singletons. The CDR3 contains 15 residues. Germline V gene data show CDR1 as SGHTA and CDR2 as FQGNSA. V lost 1 base and J lost 4; bases outside the gene matches: 1. Study outcomes and limitations: Omenn patients showed >80% Treg-Tconv overlap and shorter CDR3 lengths. Shannon entropy was markedly lower and Simpson indices higher in RAG-deficient patients than control T-cell subsets. Other subsets showed 9 to 10-fold reductions, but Treg unique TCR beta sequences fell 95 to 100-fold in these patients.

This sample also belongs to another study, concerning regulatory T cells. That source adds: Primers: 52 TRBV forward and 13 TRBJ reverse. In patients, unique TRB V-J pairs were restricted and V/J usage skewed, especially in Tregs.

Specimen: CD25- CD4+ T cells sorted from blood. The TCR sequence derives from a human donor in good health. The chain has TRBV7-2 and TRBJ2-3; 11 bases map to TRBD2. The chain's CDR3 is CASSLVLAGADTQYF. The CDR3 nucleotides read TGTGCCAGCAGCTTAGTACTAGCGGGGGCAGATACGCAGTATTTT.